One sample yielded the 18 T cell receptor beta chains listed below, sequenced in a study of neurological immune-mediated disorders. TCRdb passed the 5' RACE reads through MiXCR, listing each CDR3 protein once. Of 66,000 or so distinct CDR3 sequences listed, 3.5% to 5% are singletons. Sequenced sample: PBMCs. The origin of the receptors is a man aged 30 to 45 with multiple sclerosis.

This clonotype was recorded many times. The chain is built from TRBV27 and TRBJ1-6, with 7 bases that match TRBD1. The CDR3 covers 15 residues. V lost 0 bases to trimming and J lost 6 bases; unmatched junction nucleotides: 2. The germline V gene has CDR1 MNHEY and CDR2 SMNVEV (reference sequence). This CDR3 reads CASSLSGQANSPLHF. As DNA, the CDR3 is TGTGCCAGCAGTTTATCAGGACAGGCTAATTCACCCCTCCACTTT.

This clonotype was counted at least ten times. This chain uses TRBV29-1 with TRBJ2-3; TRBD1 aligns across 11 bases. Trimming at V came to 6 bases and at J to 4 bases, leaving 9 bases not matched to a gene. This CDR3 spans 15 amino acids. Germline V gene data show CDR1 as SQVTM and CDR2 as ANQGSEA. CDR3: CSVSLRGQGADTQYF. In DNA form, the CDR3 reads TGCAGCGTCTCCCTGAGGGGACAGGGGGCAGATACGCAGTATTTT.

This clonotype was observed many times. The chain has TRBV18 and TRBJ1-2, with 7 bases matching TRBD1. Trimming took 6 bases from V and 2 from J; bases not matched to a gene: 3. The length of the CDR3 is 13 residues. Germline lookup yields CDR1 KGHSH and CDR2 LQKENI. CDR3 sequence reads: CASSQGQNYGYTF. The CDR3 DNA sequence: TGTGCCAGCTCTCAGGGACAGAACTATGGCTACACCTTC. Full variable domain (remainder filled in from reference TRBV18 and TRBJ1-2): NAGVMQNPRHLVRRRGQEARLRCSPMKGHSHVYWYRQLPEEGLKFMVYLQKENIIDESGMPKERFSAEFPKEGPSILRIQQVVRGDSAAYFCASSQGQNYGYTFGSGTRLTVV.

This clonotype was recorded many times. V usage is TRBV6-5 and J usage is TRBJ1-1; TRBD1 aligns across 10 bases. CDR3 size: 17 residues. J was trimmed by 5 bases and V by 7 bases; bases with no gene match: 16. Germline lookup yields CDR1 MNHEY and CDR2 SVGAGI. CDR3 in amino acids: CASINAGRGQGRTEAFF. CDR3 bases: TGTGCCAGCATCAACGCAGGGAGGGGACAGGGGCGGACTGAAGCTTTCTTT.

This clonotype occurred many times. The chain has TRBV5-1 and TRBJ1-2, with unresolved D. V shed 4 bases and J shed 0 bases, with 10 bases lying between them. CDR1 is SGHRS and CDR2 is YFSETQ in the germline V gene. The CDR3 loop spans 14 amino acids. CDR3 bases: TGCGCCAGCAGCCCGGTTATAGCTAACTATGGCTACACCTTC. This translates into CASSPVIANYGYTF.

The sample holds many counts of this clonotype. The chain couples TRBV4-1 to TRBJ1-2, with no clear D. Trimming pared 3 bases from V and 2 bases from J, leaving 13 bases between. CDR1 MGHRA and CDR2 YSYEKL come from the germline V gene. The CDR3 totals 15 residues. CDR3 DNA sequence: TGCGCCAGCAGCCAGGTCGGACGGAGAAACTATGGCTACACCTTC. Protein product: CASSQVGRRNYGYTF.

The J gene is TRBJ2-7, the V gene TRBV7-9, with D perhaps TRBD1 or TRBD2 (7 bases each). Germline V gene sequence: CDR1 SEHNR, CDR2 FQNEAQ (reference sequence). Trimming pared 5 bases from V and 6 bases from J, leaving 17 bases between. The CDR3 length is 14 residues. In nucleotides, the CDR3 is TGTGCCAGCAGCCCCTGGACAGGCGGGGGCGAGCAGTACTTC. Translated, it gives CASSPWTGGGEQYF. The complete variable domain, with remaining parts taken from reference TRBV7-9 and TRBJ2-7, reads DTGVSQNPRHKITKRGQNVTFRCDPISEHNRLYWYRQTLGQGPEFLTYFQNEAQLEKSRLLSDRFSAERPKGSFSTLEIQRTEQGDSAMYLCASSPWTGGGEQYFGPGTRLTVT.

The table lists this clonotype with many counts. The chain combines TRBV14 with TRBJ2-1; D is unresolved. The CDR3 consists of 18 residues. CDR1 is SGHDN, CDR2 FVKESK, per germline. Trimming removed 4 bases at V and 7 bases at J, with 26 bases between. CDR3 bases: TGTGCCAGCAGCCGGCAAAGTTTTCCGGGCCTTCGGGTGAATGAGCAGTTCTTC. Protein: CASSRQSFPGLRVNEQFF.

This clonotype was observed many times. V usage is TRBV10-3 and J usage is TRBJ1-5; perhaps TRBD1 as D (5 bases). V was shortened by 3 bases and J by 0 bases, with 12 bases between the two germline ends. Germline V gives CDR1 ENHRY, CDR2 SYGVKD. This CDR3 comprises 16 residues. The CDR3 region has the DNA TGTGCCATCAGTGACCCGAGTAGGGGTAGCAATCAGCCCCAGCATTTT. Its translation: CAISDPSRGSNQPQHF.

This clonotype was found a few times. The CDR3 region is CASSQEYTKQFF. CDR3 DNA sequence: TGCGCCAGCAGCCAAGAATACACCAAGCAGTTCTTC. The rearrangement uses TRBV4-1 and TRBJ2-1; D gene unclear. The V gene lost 0 bases and the J gene lost 11 bases, with 8 bases spanning the gap. Germline lookup yields CDR1 MGHRA and CDR2 YSYEKL. This CDR3 is 12 amino acids long.

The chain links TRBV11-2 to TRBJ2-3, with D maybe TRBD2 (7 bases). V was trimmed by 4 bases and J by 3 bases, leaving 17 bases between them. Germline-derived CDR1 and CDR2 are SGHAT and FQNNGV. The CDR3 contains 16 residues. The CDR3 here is CASSSFGGAGTDTQYF. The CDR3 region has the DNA TGTGCCAGCAGCTCCTTTGGGGGGGCCGGGACAGATACGCAGTATTTT.

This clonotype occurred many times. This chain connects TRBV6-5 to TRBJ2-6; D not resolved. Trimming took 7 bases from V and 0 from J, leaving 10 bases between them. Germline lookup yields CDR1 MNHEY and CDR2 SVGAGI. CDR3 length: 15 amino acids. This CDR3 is CASKQTFSGANVLTF. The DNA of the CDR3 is TGTGCCAGCAAACAGACCTTCTCTGGGGCCAACGTCCTGACTTTC.

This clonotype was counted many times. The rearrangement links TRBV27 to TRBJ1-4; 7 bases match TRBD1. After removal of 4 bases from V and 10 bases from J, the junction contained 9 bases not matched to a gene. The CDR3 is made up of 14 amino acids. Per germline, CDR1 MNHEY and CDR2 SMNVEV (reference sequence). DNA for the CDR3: TGTGCCAGCAGTTCCGAGGGGGCGCCTGGAAAACTGTTTTTT. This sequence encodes CASSSEGAPGKLFF.

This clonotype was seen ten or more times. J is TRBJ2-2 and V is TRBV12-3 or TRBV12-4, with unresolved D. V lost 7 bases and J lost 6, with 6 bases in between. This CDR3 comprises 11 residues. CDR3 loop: CASTRSGELFF. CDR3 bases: TGTGCCAGCACCCGGTCCGGGGAGCTGTTTTTT.

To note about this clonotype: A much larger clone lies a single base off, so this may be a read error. CDR3 bases: TGTGTCAGCAGCCCGGGACAGGGTACGGGGGAGCTGTTTTTT. Residues: CVSSPGQGTGELFF. The chain employs TRBV11-1 and TRBJ2-2, with 9 bases lining up with TRBD1. Germline V lookup: CDR1 SGHAT, CDR2 FQDESV (reference sequence). The CDR3 extends over 14 amino acids. Variable domain in full (rest from reference TRBV11-1 and TRBJ2-2): EAEVAQSPRYKITEKSQAVAFWCDPISGHATLYWYRQILGQGPELLVQFQDESVVDDSQLPKDRFSAERLKGVDSTLKIQPAELGDSAMYLCVSSPGQGTGELFFGEGSRLTVL.

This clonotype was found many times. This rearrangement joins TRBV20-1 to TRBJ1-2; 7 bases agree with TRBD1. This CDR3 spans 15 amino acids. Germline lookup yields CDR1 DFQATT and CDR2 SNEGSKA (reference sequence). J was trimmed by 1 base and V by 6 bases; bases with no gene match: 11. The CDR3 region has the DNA TGCAGTGCCTCGGACGGGACAGCCTATAACTATGGCTACACCTTC. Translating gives CSASDGTAYNYGYTF.

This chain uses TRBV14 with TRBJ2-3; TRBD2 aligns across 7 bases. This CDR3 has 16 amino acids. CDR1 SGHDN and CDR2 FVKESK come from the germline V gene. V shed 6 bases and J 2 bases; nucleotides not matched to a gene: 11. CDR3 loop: CASSPQRGRYTDTQYF. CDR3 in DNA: TGTGCCAGCAGTCCTCAGCGGGGCCGTTACACAGATACGCAGTATTTT. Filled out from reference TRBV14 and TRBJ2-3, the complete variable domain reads EAGVTQFPSHSVIEKGQTVTLRCDPISGHDNLYWYRRVMGKEIKFLLHFVKESKQDESGMPNNRFLAERTGGTYSTLKVQPAELEDSGVYFCASSPQRGRYTDTQYFGPGTRLTVL.

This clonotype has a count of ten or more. The CDR3 DNA reads TGTGCCATCAGTGATGACGGGATCTATGGCTACACCTTC. This sequence encodes CAISDDGIYGYTF. The chain is built from TRBV10-3 and TRBJ1-2; D unresolved. The germline V gene encodes CDR1 ENHRY and CDR2 SYGVKD. The CDR3 runs to 13 residues. Deletions cut 3 bases from V and 4 bases from J, with 9 bases between.